The table lists the clone carrying this TCR beta chain with a few counts. These data are taken from a study of CD8+ T cells in alopecia areata. Sequencing used cDNA as its template, made by extracting RNA and reverse transcribing it. Only in-frame clones appear in the TCRdb table, and some are missing; sequencing was by immunoSEQ multiplex PCR. Of some 220,000 clones in the sample, about three fifths were seen once. Per germline, CDR1 ENHRY and CDR2 SYGVKD. The CDR3 totals 13 residues. Germline trimming cut 4 bases from V and 8 bases from J; bases unmatched to any gene: 0. Treatment here: oral pan-JAK inhibitor, 5-10 mg twice daily. Alopecia areata patients gave lesional scalp punch biopsies and peripheral blood samples.

The rearrangement joins TRBV10-3 to TRBJ1-6, with 9 bases fitting TRBD1. This material consisted of CD4+ T cells sorted from blood, taken at week 4, from a patient treated with tofacitinib. This clonotype was obtained from a human donor with alopecia areata. CDR3 sequence reads: CAISGTGDSPLHF. The CDR3 nucleotides read TGTGCCATCAGTGGGACAGGGGATTCACCCCTCCACTTT.